A selection of T cell receptor beta chains follows, all from one sample in a study of T cell responses to AZD1222 COVID-19 vaccine. Produced via immunoSEQ multiplex PCR; TCRdb's table is partial and in-frame only. The repertoire holds about 140,000 clones, with over 85% as singletons. Sequenced here: peripheral blood, sampled on day 0 of AZD1222 vaccination. The receptors derive from an adult in good health. Both conserved end residues are part of each CDR3. Size is stated for part of the rows, as once, few or many counts, or as a class when the clone is expanded.

>-|TRBV28|TRBJ2-3
CASGQGGTDTQYF
>-|TRBV4-2|TRBJ2-1
CASGPGSSYNEQFF
>-|TRBV19|TRBJ1-4
CASSMVEKLFF
>-|TRBV30|TRBJ1-1
CAWSVRSWGRDTEAFF
>-|TRBV25-1|TRBJ1-6
CASSESGADNSPLHF
>-|TRBV7-2|TRBJ2-5
CASSLMAGGRETQYF
>-|TRBV6-5|TRBJ2-7
CASRKDLLNSYEQYF
>-|TRBV24-1|TRBJ1-2
CATSDPRGLYGYTF
>once|TRBV2|TRBJ2-6
CASSAHTRQGVAGANVLTF
>-|TRBV6-5|TRBJ1-6
CASSGVTGYNSPLHF
>-|TRBV12-3/TRBV12-4|TRBJ1-1
CASSRTLIEAFF
>-|TRBV6-5|TRBJ1-1
CASSSTGSTEAFF
>-|TRBV6-2/TRBV6-3|TRBJ2-1
CASSPGGGRGPSHNEQFF
>-|TRBV5-5|TRBJ2-7
CASSLEGISRAYEQYF
>once|TRBV2|TRBJ1-5
CASRVQGSNQPQHF
>-|TRBV14|TRBJ1-1
CASSRNPKVREAFF
>-|TRBV11-2|TRBJ1-6
CASSLGDSPLHF
>-|TRBV3-1/TRBV3-2|TRBJ1-6
CASSLGGRGNSPLHF
>-|TRBV19|TRBJ1-1
CASTHLGFRGEAFF
>-|TRBV7-7|TRBJ1-1
CASSPWLGDTEAFF
>-|TRBV5-1|TRBJ1-6
CASSLPGTGNSPLHF
>-|TRBV24-1|TRBJ2-1
CATSDLRTGISYNEQFF